Listed below are T cell receptor beta chains from one sample, sequenced in a study of blood T cells in healthy people across ages. TCRdb redid the calling of the 5' RACE reads with MiXCR, one entry per CDR3 protein. The table lists under 1,000,000 distinct CDR3 sequences, about 36% of them singletons. Sequencing was done on a sample of blood. All receptors come from a man between 18 and 35 years old in good health. Each CDR3 is given with its conserved first and last residue. The D gene is left open where the match is weak. Clone size is given for some rows only: seen once, a few or many times, or a class if the clone is expanded.

d_call: -; j_call: TRBJ2-7; clone_size: few; v_call: TRBV5-1; cdr3_nt: TGCGCCAGCAGCGCGGGGAACAATGAGCAGTACTTC; cdr3_aa: CASSAGNNEQYF
d_call: -; j_call: TRBJ1-4; clone_size: -; v_call: TRBV29-1; cdr3_nt: TGCAGCGTTGGCACCGAAAAACTGTTTTTT; cdr3_aa: CSVGTEKLFF
d_call: -; j_call: TRBJ2-7; clone_size: -; v_call: TRBV5-1; cdr3_nt: TGCGCCAGCAGCTTGTTTAGCGGAGGCTACAATGAGCAGTACTTC; cdr3_aa: CASSLFSGGYNEQYF
d_call: TRBD1; j_call: TRBJ2-1; clone_size: -; v_call: TRBV6-1; cdr3_nt: TGTGCCAGCACACCAACAGGGGGGACAGGTTCCTACAATGAGCAGTTCTTC; cdr3_aa: CASTPTGGTGSYNEQFF
d_call: TRBD1; j_call: TRBJ1-5; clone_size: -; v_call: TRBV4-3; cdr3_nt: TGCGCCAGCAGCCAAGACAGGGGGAACGATCAGCCCCAGCATTTT; cdr3_aa: CASSQDRGNDQPQHF
d_call: -; j_call: TRBJ2-1; clone_size: few; v_call: TRBV4-3; cdr3_nt: TGCGCCAGCAGCCAAGCCCAGGGGTTGAGCTCCTACAATGAGCAGTTCTTC; cdr3_aa: CASSQAQGLSSYNEQFF
d_call: -; j_call: TRBJ2-7; clone_size: -; v_call: TRBV7-2; cdr3_nt: TGTGCCAGCAGCGCCCTCAGAGGCGAGCAGTACTTC; cdr3_aa: CASSALRGEQYF
d_call: -; j_call: TRBJ1-2; clone_size: -; v_call: TRBV27; cdr3_nt: TGTGCCAGCAGTACAAACTGGAAGGACGTCGGTGGCTACACCTTC; cdr3_aa: CASSTNWKDVGGYTF
d_call: -; j_call: TRBJ2-1; clone_size: few; v_call: TRBV7-6; cdr3_nt: TGTGCCAGCAGCCCTTCCGGACAGACTGAGCAGTTCTTC; cdr3_aa: CASSPSGQTEQFF
d_call: TRBD2; j_call: TRBJ2-5; clone_size: few; v_call: TRBV12-3/TRBV12-4; cdr3_nt: TGTGCCAGCAGTTTATTCGGGGATCCTAGCGGTATCCAAGAGACCCAGTACTTC; cdr3_aa: CASSLFGDPSGIQETQYF
d_call: -; j_call: TRBJ1-1; clone_size: few; v_call: TRBV28; cdr3_nt: TGTGCCAGCAGTTCCCCTAATTTGGGCACTGAAGCTTTCTTT; cdr3_aa: CASSSPNLGTEAFF
d_call: TRBD1; j_call: TRBJ2-7; clone_size: -; v_call: TRBV12-3/TRBV12-4; cdr3_nt: TGTGCCAGCAGTCCATCCGGGACAGGGGGCTACGAGCAGTACTTC; cdr3_aa: CASSPSGTGGYEQYF
d_call: TRBD1; j_call: TRBJ2-2; clone_size: -; v_call: TRBV5-5; cdr3_nt: TGTGCCAGCAGCAGGCACCCGACAGGGGCGTCGAACACCGGGGAGCTGTTTTTT; cdr3_aa: CASSRHPTGASNTGELFF
d_call: -; j_call: TRBJ2-7; clone_size: -; v_call: TRBV20-1; cdr3_nt: TGCAGTGGAGGGCAGAACTACGAGCAGTACTTC; cdr3_aa: CSGGQNYEQYF
d_call: -; j_call: TRBJ2-3; clone_size: few; v_call: TRBV6-2/TRBV6-3; cdr3_nt: TGTGCCACCTCAGAGGGGGGTAGCACAGATACGCAGTATTTT; cdr3_aa: CATSEGGSTDTQYF
d_call: -; j_call: TRBJ2-7; clone_size: once; v_call: TRBV2; cdr3_nt: TGTGCCAGCAGTGACCCGACAGAAACCGTCTACAATGAGCAGTACTTC; cdr3_aa: CASSDPTETVYNEQYF
d_call: -; j_call: TRBJ2-3; clone_size: -; v_call: TRBV12-3/TRBV12-4; cdr3_nt: TGTGCCAGCAGTGTCACCGCGGCAGCAGATACGCAGTATTTT; cdr3_aa: CASSVTAAADTQYF
d_call: -; j_call: TRBJ2-7; clone_size: few; v_call: TRBV30; cdr3_nt: TGTGCCTGGAGTCCCGGGACTTTGTCCGAGCAGTACTTC; cdr3_aa: CAWSPGTLSEQYF
d_call: -; j_call: TRBJ2-3; clone_size: few; v_call: TRBV4-2; cdr3_nt: TGTGCCAGCAGCCAAGAGCCGACCACAGATACGCAGTATTTT; cdr3_aa: CASSQEPTTDTQYF
d_call: TRBD1; j_call: TRBJ1-6; clone_size: -; v_call: TRBV7-9; cdr3_nt: TGTGCCAGCAGCCTCTCGACAGGGTCCTCACCCCTCCACTTT; cdr3_aa: CASSLSTGSSPLHF
d_call: -; j_call: TRBJ2-3; clone_size: -; v_call: TRBV11-2; cdr3_nt: TGTGCCAGCAGCTTAGTAGGTGCTGGGAGCACAGATACGCAGTATTTT; cdr3_aa: CASSLVGAGSTDTQYF
d_call: -; j_call: TRBJ1-2; clone_size: many; v_call: TRBV2; cdr3_nt: TGTGCCAGCAGTGAAGCGAGCGGTACCTATGGCTACACCTTC; cdr3_aa: CASSEASGTYGYTF
d_call: -; j_call: TRBJ2-1; clone_size: -; v_call: TRBV4-3; cdr3_nt: TGCGCCAGCAGCCAAGGGGGGCTAGCCTATGAGCAGTTCTTC; cdr3_aa: CASSQGGLAYEQFF
d_call: -; j_call: TRBJ1-5; clone_size: few; v_call: TRBV3-1; cdr3_nt: TGTGCCAGCAGCCCTTCGGGGGGAGGGGTTATTCAGCCCCAGCATTTT; cdr3_aa: CASSPSGGGVIQPQHF
d_call: -; j_call: TRBJ2-4; clone_size: -; v_call: TRBV7-2; cdr3_nt: TGTGCCAGCAGCTTAGAGGCAGGGGCGGTGAACATTCAGTACTTC; cdr3_aa: CASSLEAGAVNIQYF
d_call: -; j_call: TRBJ1-1; clone_size: few; v_call: TRBV12-3/TRBV12-4; cdr3_nt: TGTGCCAGCAGGGGGGGGGTTGACACTGAAGCTTTCTTT; cdr3_aa: CASRGGVDTEAFF
d_call: -; j_call: TRBJ1-1; clone_size: few; v_call: TRBV7-2; cdr3_nt: TGTGCCAGCAGCTTTCTAACAGTGAACACTGAAGCTTTCTTT; cdr3_aa: CASSFLTVNTEAFF
d_call: TRBD1; j_call: TRBJ2-3; clone_size: once; v_call: TRBV12-3/TRBV12-4; cdr3_nt: TGTGCCAGCAGTTTCAATCGACAGGGATACACAGATACGCAGTATTTT; cdr3_aa: CASSFNRQGYTDTQYF
d_call: -; j_call: TRBJ1-1; clone_size: -; v_call: TRBV29-1; cdr3_nt: TGCAGCGCCATGCCGACAGAATCCGGTGGGGCTTTCTTT; cdr3_aa: CSAMPTESGGAFF
d_call: -; j_call: TRBJ2-7; clone_size: -; v_call: TRBV29-1; cdr3_nt: TGCAGCGCTGAATTAGGGGTGAGCTCCTACGAGCAGTACTTC; cdr3_aa: CSAELGVSSYEQYF
d_call: -; j_call: TRBJ2-5; clone_size: -; v_call: TRBV7-9; cdr3_nt: TGTGCCAGCAGCTTAAGGGTCAGGGGTCAAGAGACCCAGTACTTC; cdr3_aa: CASSLRVRGQETQYF
d_call: -; j_call: TRBJ2-3; clone_size: many; v_call: TRBV20-1; cdr3_nt: TGCAGTGCCACCCCCCAAGCCATCACAGATACGCAGTATTTT; cdr3_aa: CSATPQAITDTQYF
d_call: -; j_call: TRBJ1-1; clone_size: -; v_call: TRBV6-6; cdr3_nt: TGTGCCAGCCATTACGGGAAGAACACTGAAGCTTTCTTT; cdr3_aa: CASHYGKNTEAFF
d_call: -; j_call: TRBJ2-1; clone_size: -; v_call: TRBV7-9; cdr3_nt: TGTGCCAGCAGCGTATTGGATGAGCAGTTCTTC; cdr3_aa: CASSVLDEQFF
d_call: -; j_call: TRBJ2-3; clone_size: -; v_call: TRBV4-3; cdr3_nt: TGCGCCAGCAGCCAATCGAGGGTGGATACGCAGTATTTT; cdr3_aa: CASSQSRVDTQYF
d_call: -; j_call: TRBJ1-4; clone_size: once; v_call: TRBV29-1; cdr3_nt: TGCAGCGTTGAAGTTGGACCATCAAAGAGTAGCGAAAAACTGTTTTTT; cdr3_aa: CSVEVGPSKSSEKLFF
d_call: -; j_call: TRBJ2-5; clone_size: -; v_call: TRBV7-2; cdr3_nt: TGTGCCAGCAGCCGCGGGAACTTCCAAGAGACCCAGTACTTC; cdr3_aa: CASSRGNFQETQYF
d_call: TRBD2; j_call: TRBJ2-3; clone_size: -; v_call: TRBV7-2; cdr3_nt: TGTGCCAGCATACGTCGCGGGGGAGTAGATACGCAGTATTTT; cdr3_aa: CASIRRGGVDTQYF
d_call: -; j_call: TRBJ2-7; clone_size: -; v_call: TRBV16; cdr3_nt: TGTGCCAGCAGCCTTGGACTAAACAGGGACGAGCAGTACTTC; cdr3_aa: CASSLGLNRDEQYF
d_call: TRBD2; j_call: TRBJ2-3; clone_size: -; v_call: TRBV6-6; cdr3_nt: TGTGCCAGCAGTCCAACAACGGGGGGGGGGACGCAGTATTTT; cdr3_aa: CASSPTTGGGTQYF